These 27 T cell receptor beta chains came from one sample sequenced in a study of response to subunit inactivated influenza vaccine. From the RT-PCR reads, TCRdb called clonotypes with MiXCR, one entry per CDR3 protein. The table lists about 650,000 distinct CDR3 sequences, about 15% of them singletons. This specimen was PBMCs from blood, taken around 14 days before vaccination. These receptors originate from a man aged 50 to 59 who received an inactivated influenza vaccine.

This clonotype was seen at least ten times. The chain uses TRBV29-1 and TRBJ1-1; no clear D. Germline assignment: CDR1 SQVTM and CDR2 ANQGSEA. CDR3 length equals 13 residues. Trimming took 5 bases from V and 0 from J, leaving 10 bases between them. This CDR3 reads CSVRTTMNTEAFF. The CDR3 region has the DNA TGCAGCGTTAGGACCACTATGAACACTGAAGCTTTCTTT. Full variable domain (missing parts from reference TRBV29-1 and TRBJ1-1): SAVISQKPSRDICQRGTSLTIQCQVDSQVTMMFWYRQQPGQSLTLIATANQGSEATYESGFVIDKFPISRPNLTFSTLTVSNMSPEDSSIYLCSVRTTMNTEAFFGQGTRLTVV.

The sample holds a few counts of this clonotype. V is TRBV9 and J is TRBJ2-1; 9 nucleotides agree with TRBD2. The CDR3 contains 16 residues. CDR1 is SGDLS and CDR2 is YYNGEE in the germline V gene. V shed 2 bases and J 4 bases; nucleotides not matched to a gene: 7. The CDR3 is CASSVERGVVYNEQFF. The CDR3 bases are TGTGCCAGCAGCGTGGAGCGGGGGGTCGTATACAATGAGCAGTTCTTC.

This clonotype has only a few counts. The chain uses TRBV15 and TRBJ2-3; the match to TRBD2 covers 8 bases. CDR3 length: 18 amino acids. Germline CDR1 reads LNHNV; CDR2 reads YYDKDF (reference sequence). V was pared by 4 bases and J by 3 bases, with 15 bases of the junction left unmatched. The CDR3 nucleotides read TGTGCCACCAGCATCACCCTGGGGCGGGGGGTCGGGACAGATACGCAGTATTTT. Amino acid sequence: CATSITLGRGVGTDTQYF. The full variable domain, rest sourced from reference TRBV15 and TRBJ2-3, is DAMVIQNPRYQVTQFGKPVTLSCSQTLNHNVMYWYQQKSSQAPKLLFHYYDKDFNNEADTPDNFQSRRPNTSFCFLDIRSPGLGDTAMYLCATSITLGRGVGTDTQYFGPGTRLTVL.

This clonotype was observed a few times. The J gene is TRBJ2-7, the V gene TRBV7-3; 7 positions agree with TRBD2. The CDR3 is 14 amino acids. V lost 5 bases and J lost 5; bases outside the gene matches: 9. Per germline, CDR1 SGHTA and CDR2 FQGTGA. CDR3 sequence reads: CASSPVGGYHEQYF. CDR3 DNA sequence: TGTGCCAGCAGCCCCGTGGGGGGGTACCACGAGCAGTACTTC. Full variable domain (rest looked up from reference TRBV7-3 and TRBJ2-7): GAGVSQTPSNKVTEKGKYVELRCDPISGHTALYWYRQSLGQGPEFLIYFQGTGAADDSGLPNDRFFAVRPEGSVSTLKIQRTERGDSAVYLCASSPVGGYHEQYFGPGTRLTVT.

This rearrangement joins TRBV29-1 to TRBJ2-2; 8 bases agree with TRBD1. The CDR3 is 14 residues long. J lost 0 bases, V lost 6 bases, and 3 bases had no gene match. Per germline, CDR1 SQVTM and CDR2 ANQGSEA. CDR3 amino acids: CSVRTGSNTGELFF. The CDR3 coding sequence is TGCAGCGTAAGGACAGGGTCGAACACCGGGGAGCTGTTTTTT.

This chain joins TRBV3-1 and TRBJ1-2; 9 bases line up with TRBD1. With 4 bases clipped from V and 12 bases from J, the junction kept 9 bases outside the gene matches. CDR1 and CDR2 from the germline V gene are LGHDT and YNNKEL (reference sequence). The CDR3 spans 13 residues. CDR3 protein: CASSLTGTGWNTF. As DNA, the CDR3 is TGTGCCAGCAGCCTTACCGGGACAGGGTGGAACACCTTC.

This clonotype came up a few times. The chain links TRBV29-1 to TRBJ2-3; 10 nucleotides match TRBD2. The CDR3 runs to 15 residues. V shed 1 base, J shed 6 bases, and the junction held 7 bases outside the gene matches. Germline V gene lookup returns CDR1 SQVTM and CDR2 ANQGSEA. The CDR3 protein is CSVEARAGGRDTQYF. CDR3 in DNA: TGCAGCGTTGAAGCTCGAGCGGGAGGGAGGGATACGCAGTATTTT.

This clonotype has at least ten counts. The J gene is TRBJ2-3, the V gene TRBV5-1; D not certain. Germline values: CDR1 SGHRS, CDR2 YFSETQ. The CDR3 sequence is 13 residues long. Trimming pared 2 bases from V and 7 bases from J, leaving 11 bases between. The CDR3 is CASSFSLENTQYF. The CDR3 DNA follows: TGCGCCAGCAGCTTCAGCCTAGAAAATACGCAGTATTTT.

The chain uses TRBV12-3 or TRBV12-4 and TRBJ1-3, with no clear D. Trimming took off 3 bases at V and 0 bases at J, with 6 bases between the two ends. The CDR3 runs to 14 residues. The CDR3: CASSFVASGNTIYF. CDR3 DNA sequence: TGTGCCAGCAGTTTTGTAGCCTCTGGAAACACCATATATTTT.

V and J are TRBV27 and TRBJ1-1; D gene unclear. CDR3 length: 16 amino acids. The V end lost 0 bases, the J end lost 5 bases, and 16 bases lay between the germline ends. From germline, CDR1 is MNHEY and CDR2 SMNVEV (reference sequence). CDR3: CASSLSFRRAGTEAFF. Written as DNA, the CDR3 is TGTGCCAGCAGTTTATCGTTTCGAAGGGCGGGGACTGAAGCTTTCTTT.

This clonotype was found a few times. CDR3 bases: TGTGCCAGCAGTTGGCGGGAGACCTCCTACGAGCAGTACTTC. Translated: CASSWRETSYEQYF. The chain employs TRBV27 and TRBJ2-7; 7 bases agree with TRBD2. V shed 4 bases, J shed 0 bases, and the junction held 3 bases outside the gene matches. This CDR3 region has 14 residues. Germline CDR1 is MNHEY and CDR2 is SMNVEV (reference sequence).

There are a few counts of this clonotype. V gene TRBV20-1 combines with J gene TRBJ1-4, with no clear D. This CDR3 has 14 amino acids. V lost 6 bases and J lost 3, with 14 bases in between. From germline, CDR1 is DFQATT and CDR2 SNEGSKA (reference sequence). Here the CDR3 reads CSAFPGFSNEKLFF. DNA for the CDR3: TGCAGTGCCTTCCCGGGATTCTCTAATGAAAAACTGTTTTTT.

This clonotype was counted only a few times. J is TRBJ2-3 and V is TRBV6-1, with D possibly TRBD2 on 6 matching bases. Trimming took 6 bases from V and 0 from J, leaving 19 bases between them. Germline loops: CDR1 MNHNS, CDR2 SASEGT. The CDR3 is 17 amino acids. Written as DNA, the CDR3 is TGTGCCAGCAGCCAACTACCGGCTAGCGAAAGCACAGATACGCAGTATTTT. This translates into CASSQLPASESTDTQYF.

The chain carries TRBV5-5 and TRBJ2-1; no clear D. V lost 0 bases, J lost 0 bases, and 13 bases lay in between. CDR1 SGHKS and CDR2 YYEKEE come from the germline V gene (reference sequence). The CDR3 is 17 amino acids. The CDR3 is CASSLVRSLSSYNEQFF. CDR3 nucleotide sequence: TGTGCCAGCAGCTTGGTTCGGTCCCTGAGCTCCTACAATGAGCAGTTCTTC. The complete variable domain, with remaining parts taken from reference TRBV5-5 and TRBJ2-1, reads DAGVTQSPTHLIKTRGQQVTLRCSPISGHKSVSWYQQVLGQGPQFIFQYYEKEERGRGNFPDRFSARQFPNYSSELNVNALLLGDSALYLCASSLVRSLSSYNEQFFGPGTRLTVL.

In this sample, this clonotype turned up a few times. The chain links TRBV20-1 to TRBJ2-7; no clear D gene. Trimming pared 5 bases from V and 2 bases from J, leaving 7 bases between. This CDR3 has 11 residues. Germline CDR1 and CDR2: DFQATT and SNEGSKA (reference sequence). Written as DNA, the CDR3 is TGCAGTGCTTTCTCTACCTACGAGCAGTACTTC. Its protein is CSAFSTYEQYF.

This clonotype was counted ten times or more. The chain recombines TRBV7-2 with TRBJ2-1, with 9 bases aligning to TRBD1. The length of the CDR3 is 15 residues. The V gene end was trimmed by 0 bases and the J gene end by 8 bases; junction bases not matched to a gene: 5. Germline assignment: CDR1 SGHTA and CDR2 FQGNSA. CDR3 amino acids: CASSLAGTGHHEQFF. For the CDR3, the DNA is TGTGCCAGCAGCTTAGCCGGGACAGGGCACCATGAGCAGTTCTTC.

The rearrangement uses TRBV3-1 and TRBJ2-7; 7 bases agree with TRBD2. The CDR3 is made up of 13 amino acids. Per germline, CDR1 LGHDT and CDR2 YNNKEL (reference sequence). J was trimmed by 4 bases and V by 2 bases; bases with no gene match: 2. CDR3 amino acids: CASSQTLAYEQYF. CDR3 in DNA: TGTGCCAGCAGCCAAACACTAGCGTACGAGCAGTACTTC.

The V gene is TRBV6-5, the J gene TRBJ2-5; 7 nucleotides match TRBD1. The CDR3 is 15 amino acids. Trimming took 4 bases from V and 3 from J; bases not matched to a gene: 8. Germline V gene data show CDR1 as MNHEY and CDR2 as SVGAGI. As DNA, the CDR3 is TGTGCCAGCAGTTCCCCGGGACAGCTTGAAGAGACCCAGTACTTC. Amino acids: CASSSPGQLEETQYF.

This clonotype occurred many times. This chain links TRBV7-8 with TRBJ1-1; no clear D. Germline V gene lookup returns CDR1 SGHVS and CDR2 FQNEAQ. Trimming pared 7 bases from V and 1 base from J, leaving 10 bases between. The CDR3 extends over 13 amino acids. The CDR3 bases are TGTGCCAGCACCCAAAGGGAGAACACTGAAGCTTTCTTT. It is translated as CASTQRENTEAFF. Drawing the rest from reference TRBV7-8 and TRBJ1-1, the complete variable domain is GAGVSQSPRYKVAKRGQDVALRCDPISGHVSLFWYQQALGQGPEFLTYFQNEAQLDKSGLPSDRFFAERPEGSVSTLKIQRTQQEDSAVYLCASTQRENTEAFFGQGTRLTVV.

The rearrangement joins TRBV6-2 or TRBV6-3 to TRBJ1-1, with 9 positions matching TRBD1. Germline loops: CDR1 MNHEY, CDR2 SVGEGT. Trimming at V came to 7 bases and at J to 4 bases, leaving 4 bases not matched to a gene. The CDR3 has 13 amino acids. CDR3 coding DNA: TGTGCCAGCACCCTGACAGGGGGCACTGAAGCTTTCTTT. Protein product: CASTLTGGTEAFF.

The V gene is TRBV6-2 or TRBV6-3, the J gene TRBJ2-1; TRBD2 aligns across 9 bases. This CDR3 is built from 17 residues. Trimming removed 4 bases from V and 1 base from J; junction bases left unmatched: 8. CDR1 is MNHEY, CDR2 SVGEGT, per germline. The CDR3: CASSSPTSGPSYNEQFF. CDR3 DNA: TGTGCCAGCAGTTCCCCGACTAGCGGCCCTTCCTACAATGAGCAGTTCTTC.

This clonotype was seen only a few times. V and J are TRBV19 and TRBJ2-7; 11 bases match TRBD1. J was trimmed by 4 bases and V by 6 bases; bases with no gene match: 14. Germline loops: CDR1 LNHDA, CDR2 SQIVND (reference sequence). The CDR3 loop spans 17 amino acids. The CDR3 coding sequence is TGTGCCAGTAGCGTCTTCTGGACAGGGGGCGGAAATTACGAGCAGTACTTC. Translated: CASSVFWTGGGNYEQYF.

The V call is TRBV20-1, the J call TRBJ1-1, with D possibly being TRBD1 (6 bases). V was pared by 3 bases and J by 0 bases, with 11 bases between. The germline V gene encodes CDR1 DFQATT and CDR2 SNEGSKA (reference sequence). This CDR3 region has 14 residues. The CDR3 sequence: CSARGGHMNTEAFF. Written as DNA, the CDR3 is TGCAGTGCTAGGGGGGGACACATGAACACTGAAGCTTTCTTT.

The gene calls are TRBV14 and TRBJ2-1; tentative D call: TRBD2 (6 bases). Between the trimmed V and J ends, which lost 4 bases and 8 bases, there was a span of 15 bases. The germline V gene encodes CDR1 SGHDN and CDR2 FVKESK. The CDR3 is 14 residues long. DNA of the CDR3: TGTGCCAGCAGCCGACGTACTAGCATCGATGAGCAGTTCTTC. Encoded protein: CASSRRTSIDEQFF. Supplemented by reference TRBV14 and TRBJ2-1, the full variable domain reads EAGVTQFPSHSVIEKGQTVTLRCDPISGHDNLYWYRRVMGKEIKFLLHFVKESKQDESGMPNNRFLAERTGGTYSTLKVQPAELEDSGVYFCASSRRTSIDEQFFGPGTRLTVL.

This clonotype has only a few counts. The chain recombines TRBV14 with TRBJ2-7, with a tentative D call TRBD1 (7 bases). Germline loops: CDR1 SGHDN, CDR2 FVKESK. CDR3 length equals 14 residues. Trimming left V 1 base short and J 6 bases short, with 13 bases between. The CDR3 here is CASSQVAGGGEQYF. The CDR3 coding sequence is TGTGCCAGCAGCCAAGTAGCAGGGGGAGGCGAGCAGTACTTC.

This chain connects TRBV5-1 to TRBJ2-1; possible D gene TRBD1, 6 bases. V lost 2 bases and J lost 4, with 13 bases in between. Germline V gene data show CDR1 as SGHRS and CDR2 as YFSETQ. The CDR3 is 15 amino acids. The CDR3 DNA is TGCGCCAGCAGCTTTACCGGGACACGATACAATGAGCAGTTCTTC. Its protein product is CASSFTGTRYNEQFF.

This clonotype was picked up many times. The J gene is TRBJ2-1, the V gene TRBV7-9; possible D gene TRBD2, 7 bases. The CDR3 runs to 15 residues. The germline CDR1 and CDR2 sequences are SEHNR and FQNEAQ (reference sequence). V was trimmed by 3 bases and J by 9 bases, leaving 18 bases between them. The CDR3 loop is CASSLGAGPGGEQFF. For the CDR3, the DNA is TGTGCCAGCAGCTTGGGGGCGGGCCCGGGGGGTGAGCAGTTCTTC.